This T cell receptor beta chain was identified in a study of Graves' ophthalmopathy and Graves' hyperthyroidism. Donors with ophthalmopathy: moderate-to-severe activity, CAS ≥3, NOSPECS ≥4, duration under 3 months. Orbital computed tomography, thyroid ultrasound, TRAb, serum thyroxine and clinical symptoms formed the basis of diagnosis. The PBMCs originated from approximately 9.5 ml of fresh peripheral blood. The trim removed 6 bases at V and 7 bases at J, leaving 10 bases unmatched. The germline V gene encodes CDR1 SNHLY and CDR2 FYNNEI. This CDR3 region has 15 residues. Study-level findings and limits: Detection in blood was also observed for most expanded thyroid clonotypes above 0.001 frequency.

From RNA, the CDR3 regions of TCR beta chains were amplified and sequenced. First-round RT-PCR with HTBI primers preceded a second-round multiplex PCR. MiXCR, applied by TCRdb to the multiplex PCR reads, yields one record per CDR3 protein. The sample lists 740,000 or so distinct CDR3 sequences, roughly two fifths seen once, with around 40% in the top ten. In this sample, this clonotype turned up once. Its antigen is currently unknown. The source of this sequence is an adult man with Graves' ophthalmopathy. What was sequenced was peripheral blood. The chain combines TRBV2 with TRBJ1-2, with TRBD1 identical over 11 bases. The CDR3 is CASSVMDRGLSGYTF. The CDR3 bases are TGTGCCAGCAGCGTCATGGACAGGGGGCTGTCTGGCTACACCTTC.